This is a list of T cell receptor beta chains from one sample in a study of Graves' ophthalmopathy and Graves' hyperthyroidism. TCRdb itself ran the multiplex PCR reads through MiXCR, one entry per CDR3 protein. There are approximately 160,000 distinct CDR3 sequences in the sample; just under 40% occur only once, and roughly 8.9% lies in the top ten. Sequencing used peripheral blood. These receptors came from a man aged 30-40 years with Graves' ophthalmopathy. Both conserved end residues are part of each CDR3. D genes are given only for firm matches. Size is omitted from some rows. Given values are once, few, many or a class for expanded clones.

CDR3: CATSRDHGGGETQYF
DNA: TGTGCCACCAGCAGAGATCATGGCGGAGGGGAGACCCAGTACTTC
size: once
D: -
V: TRBV15
J: TRBJ2-5

CDR3: CATGAGVDGANVLTF
DNA: TGCGCCACCGGAGCAGGGGTAGATGGGGCCAACGTCCTGACTTTC
size: once
D: -
V: TRBV10-2
J: TRBJ2-6

CDR3: CASSTRRHGNSPLHF
DNA: TGTGCCAGTAGTACACGGCGGCATGGCAATTCACCCCTCCACTTT
size: many
D: -
V: TRBV19
J: TRBJ1-6

CDR3: CASSIPGGVEQYF
DNA: TGTGCCAGCAGCATACCCGGGGGAGTCGAGCAGTACTTC
size: many
D: -
V: TRBV11-2
J: TRBJ2-7

CDR3: CASSAAGVSYYEQYF
DNA: TGTGCCAGCAGCGCTGCGGGAGTCTCCTACTACGAGCAGTACTTC
size: -
D: TRBD2
V: TRBV7-9
J: TRBJ2-7

CDR3: CATSDGRDLAKNIRYF
DNA: TGTGCCACCAGTGACGGACGGGATCTAGCCAAAAACATTCGGTACTTC
size: many
D: -
V: TRBV24-1
J: TRBJ2-4

CDR3: CASSAGSEAFF
DNA: TGTGCCAGCAGCGCCGGGAGTGAAGCTTTCTTT
size: -
D: -
V: TRBV6-1
J: TRBJ1-1

CDR3: CASSCSTNLTSGSEDTQYF
DNA: TGTGCCAGCAGTTGCTCGACAAACCTGACTAGCGGGAGTGAAGATACGCAGTATTTT
size: -
D: TRBD2
V: TRBV6-2/TRBV6-3
J: TRBJ2-3

CDR3: CATSGPGWQGAYEQYF
DNA: TGTGCCACCAGTGGCCCCGGTTGGCAGGGGGCCTACGAGCAGTACTTC
size: many
D: TRBD1
V: TRBV24-1
J: TRBJ2-7

CDR3: CATSAAGYDTIYF
DNA: TGTGCCACCAGTGCTGCAGGATACGACACCATATATTTT
size: many
D: -
V: TRBV24-1
J: TRBJ1-3

CDR3: CSARQGVGGEAFF
DNA: TGCAGTGCCCGACAGGGGGTAGGGGGTGAAGCTTTCTTT
size: many
D: TRBD1
V: TRBV20-1
J: TRBJ1-1

CDR3: CASSYRLAGRETQYF
DNA: TGTGCCAGCAGTTACCGGCTAGCGGGTAGAGAGACCCAGTACTTC
size: few
D: TRBD2
V: TRBV6-2/TRBV6-3
J: TRBJ2-5

CDR3: CASSPTGTTYEQYF
DNA: TGTGCCAGCAGCCCCACCGGGACTACATACGAGCAGTACTTC
size: -
D: TRBD2
V: TRBV3-1
J: TRBJ2-7

CDR3: CASSTAISEAFF
DNA: TGTGCCAGCAGCACAGCAATTAGTGAAGCTTTCTTT
size: few
D: -
V: TRBV6-2/TRBV6-3
J: TRBJ1-1

CDR3: CASTRTGGGGELFF
DNA: TGTGCCAGCACTCGGACAGGGGGCGGCGGGGAGCTGTTTTTT
size: many
D: TRBD1
V: TRBV6-2/TRBV6-3
J: TRBJ2-2

CDR3: CASSARGPGTEAFF
DNA: TGTGCCAGTAGTGCCAGGGGGCCTGGCACTGAAGCTTTCTTT
size: many
D: TRBD1
V: TRBV19
J: TRBJ1-1

CDR3: CASTRDGSYEQYF
DNA: TGTGCCTCGACCCGGGACGGATCCTACGAGCAGTACTTC
size: many
D: -
V: TRBV30
J: TRBJ2-7

CDR3: CASSLFGTGKGETQYF
DNA: TGTGCCAGCAGCTTATTTGGGACAGGGAAAGGAGAGACCCAGTACTTC
size: -
D: TRBD1
V: TRBV7-6
J: TRBJ2-5

CDR3: CASKQALTSSYEQYF
DNA: TGTGCCAGCAAACAGGCGCTAACTAGCTCCTACGAGCAGTACTTC
size: many
D: -
V: TRBV12-3/TRBV12-4
J: TRBJ2-7

CDR3: CASSPTGNTIYF
DNA: TGTGCCAGCAGCCCTACGGGAAACACCATATATTTT
size: -
D: -
V: TRBV12-3/TRBV12-4
J: TRBJ1-3

CDR3: CASSLFRGDYEQYF
DNA: TGTGCCAGCAGTTTGTTCCGGGGGGACTACGAGCAGTACTTC
size: many
D: TRBD2
V: TRBV27
J: TRBJ2-7